This TCR beta chain was documented in a study of human T cells and chemical hapten exposure. Study summary: Patients had diphenylcyclopropenone applied to the scalp weekly throughout the approximately 24-week study. General study findings and limits: Sensitizing with DPC caused no change in TCRs above 1 in 1000 frequency.

From the RACE reads, TCRdb called clonotypes with MiXCR, one entry per CDR3 protein. The sample has 120,000 or so distinct CDR3 sequences; approximately 15% are singletons. This clonotype was detected many times. Its specificity is unknown. Trimming pared 1 base from V and 0 bases from J, leaving 10 bases between. The CDR3 totals 16 residues. The germline gives CDR1 KGHSH, CDR2 LQKENI. Time point meaning: pre-sensitization, week 0. Treatment: therapeutic diphenylcyclopropenone sensitization with weekly scalp DPC. Blood collection happened ahead of applying each patch test. This receptor was identified in a woman aged 18-29 years with alopecia areata. Some clones in this sample may be carry-over from other donors' samples. The V and J genes are TRBV18 and TRBJ1-3; D gene ambiguous. This material consisted of whole blood, taken in connection with sensitization to the hapten diphenylcyclopropenone (DPC). DNA for the CDR3: TGTGCCAGCTCACCACAGCCCAGCCTCTCTGGAAACACCATATATTTT. Translating gives CASSPQPSLSGNTIYF.